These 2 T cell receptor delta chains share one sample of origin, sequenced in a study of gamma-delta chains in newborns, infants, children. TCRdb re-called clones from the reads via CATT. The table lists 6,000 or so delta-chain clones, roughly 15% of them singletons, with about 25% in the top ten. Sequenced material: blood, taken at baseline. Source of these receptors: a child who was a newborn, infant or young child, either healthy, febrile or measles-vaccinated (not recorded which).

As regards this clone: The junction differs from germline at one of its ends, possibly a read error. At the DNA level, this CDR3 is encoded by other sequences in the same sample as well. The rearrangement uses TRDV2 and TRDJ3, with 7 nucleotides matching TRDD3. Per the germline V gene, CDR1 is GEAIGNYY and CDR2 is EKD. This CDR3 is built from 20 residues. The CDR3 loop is CACDTPSGGQSSWDTRQMFF. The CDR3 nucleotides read TGTGCCTGTGACACCCCCTCTGGGGGTCAAAGCTCCTGGGACACCCGGCAGATGTTTTTC.

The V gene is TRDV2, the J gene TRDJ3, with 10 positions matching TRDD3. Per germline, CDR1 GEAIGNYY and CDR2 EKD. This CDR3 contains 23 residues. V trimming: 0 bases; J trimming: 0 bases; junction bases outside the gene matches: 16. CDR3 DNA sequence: TGTGCCTGTGACACCGGGGGACTTACTGGGGGATTAGAGAGCTCCTGGGACACCCGACAGATGTTTTTC. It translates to CACDTGGLTGGLESSWDTRQMFF.